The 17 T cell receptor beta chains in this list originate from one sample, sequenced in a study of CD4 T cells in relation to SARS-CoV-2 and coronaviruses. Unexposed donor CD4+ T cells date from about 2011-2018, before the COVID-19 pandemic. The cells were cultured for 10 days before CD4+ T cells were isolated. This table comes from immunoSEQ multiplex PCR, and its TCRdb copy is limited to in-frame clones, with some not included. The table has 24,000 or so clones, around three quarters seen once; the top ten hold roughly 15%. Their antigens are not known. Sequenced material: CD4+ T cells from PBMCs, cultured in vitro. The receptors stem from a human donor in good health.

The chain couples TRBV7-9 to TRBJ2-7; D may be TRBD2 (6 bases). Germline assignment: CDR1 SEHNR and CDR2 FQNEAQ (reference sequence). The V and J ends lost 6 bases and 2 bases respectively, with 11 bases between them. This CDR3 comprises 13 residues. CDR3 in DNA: TGTGCCAGCAGGGAGGGGCGGACCTACGAGCAGTACTTC. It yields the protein CASREGRTYEQYF.

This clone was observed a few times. The CDR3 DNA is TGCAGCGTTGAAGATTACGTTAAGGGTACAGATACGCAGTATTTT. It specifies CSVEDYVKGTDTQYF. The rearrangement links TRBV29-1 to TRBJ2-3; no clear D gene. Germline assignment: CDR1 SQVTM and CDR2 ANQGSEA. Trimming stripped 0 bases from V and 3 bases from J, with 13 bases between. CDR3 length equals 15 residues.

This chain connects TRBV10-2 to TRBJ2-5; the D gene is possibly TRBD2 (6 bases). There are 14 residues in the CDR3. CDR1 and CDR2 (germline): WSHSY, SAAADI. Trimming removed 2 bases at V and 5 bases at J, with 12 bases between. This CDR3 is CASSERGTGETQYF. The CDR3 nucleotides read TGCGCCAGCAGTGAGAGAGGGACTGGGGAGACCCAGTACTTC.

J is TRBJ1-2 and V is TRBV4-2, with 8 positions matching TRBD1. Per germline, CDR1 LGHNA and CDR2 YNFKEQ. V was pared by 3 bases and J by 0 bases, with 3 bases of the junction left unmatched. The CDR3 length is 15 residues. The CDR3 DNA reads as TGTGCCAGCAGCCATCGGGACAGGTCTAACTATGGCTACACCTTC. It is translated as CASSHRDRSNYGYTF.

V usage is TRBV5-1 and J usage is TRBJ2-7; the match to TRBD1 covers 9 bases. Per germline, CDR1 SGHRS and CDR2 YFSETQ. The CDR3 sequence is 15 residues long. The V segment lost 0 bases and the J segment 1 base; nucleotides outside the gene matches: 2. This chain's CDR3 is CASSLVGTGSYEQYF. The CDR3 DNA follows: TGCGCCAGCAGCTTGGTGGGGACAGGGTCCTACGAGCAGTACTTC.

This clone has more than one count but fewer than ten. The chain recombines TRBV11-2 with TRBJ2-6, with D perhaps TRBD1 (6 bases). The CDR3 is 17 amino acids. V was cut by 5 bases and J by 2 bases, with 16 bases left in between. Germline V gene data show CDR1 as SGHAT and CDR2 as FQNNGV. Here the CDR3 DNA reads TGTGCCAGCAGCCCCTGGGACACCTGGACTGGGGCCAACGTCCTGACTTTC. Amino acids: CASSPWDTWTGANVLTF.

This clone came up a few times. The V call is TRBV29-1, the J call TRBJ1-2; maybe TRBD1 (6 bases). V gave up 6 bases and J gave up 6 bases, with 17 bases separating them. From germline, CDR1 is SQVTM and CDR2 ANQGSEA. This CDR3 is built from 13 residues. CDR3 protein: CSVRGGFSDGYTF. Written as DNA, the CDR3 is TGCAGCGTCCGAGGGGGGTTCTCGGATGGCTACACCTTC.

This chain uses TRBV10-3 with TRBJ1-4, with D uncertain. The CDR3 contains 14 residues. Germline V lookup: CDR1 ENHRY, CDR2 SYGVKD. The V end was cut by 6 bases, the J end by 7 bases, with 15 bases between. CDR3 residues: CAISPSGNLEKLFF. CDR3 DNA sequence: TGTGCCATCAGCCCCTCCGGTAACCTTGAAAAACTGTTTTTT.

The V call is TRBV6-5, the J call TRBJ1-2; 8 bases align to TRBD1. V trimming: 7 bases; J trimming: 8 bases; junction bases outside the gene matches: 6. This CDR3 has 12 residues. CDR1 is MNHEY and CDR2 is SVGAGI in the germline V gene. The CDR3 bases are TGTGCCAGCATCATACAGGGGGACGGCTACACCTTC. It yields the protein CASIIQGDGYTF.

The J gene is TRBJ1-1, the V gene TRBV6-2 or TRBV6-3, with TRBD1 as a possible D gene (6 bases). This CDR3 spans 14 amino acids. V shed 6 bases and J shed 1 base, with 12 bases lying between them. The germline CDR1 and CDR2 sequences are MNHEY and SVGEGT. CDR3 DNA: TGTGCCAGCAGCCCGCGGGGGCAGAACACTGAAGCTTTCTTT. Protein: CASSPRGQNTEAFF.

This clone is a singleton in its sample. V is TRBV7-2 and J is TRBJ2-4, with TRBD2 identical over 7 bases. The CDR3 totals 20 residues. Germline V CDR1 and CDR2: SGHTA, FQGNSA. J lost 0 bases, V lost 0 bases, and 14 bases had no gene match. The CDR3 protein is CASSLASEVGGPTAKNIQYF. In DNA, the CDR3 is TGTGCCAGCAGCTTAGCGAGTGAGGTGGGAGGGCCCACAGCCAAAAACATTCAGTACTTC. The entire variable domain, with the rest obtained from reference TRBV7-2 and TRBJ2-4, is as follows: GAGVSQSPSNKVTEKGKDVELRCDPISGHTALYWYRQSLGQGLEFLIYFQGNSAPDKSGLPSDRFSAERTGGSVSTLTIQRTQQEDSAVYLCASSLASEVGGPTAKNIQYFGAGTRLSVL.

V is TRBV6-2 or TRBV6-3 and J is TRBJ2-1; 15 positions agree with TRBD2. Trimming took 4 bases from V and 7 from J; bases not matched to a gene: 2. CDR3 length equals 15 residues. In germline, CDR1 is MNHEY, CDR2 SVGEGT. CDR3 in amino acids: CASSWTSGRGNEQFF. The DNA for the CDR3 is TGTGCCAGCAGTTGGACTAGCGGGAGGGGTAATGAGCAGTTCTTC.

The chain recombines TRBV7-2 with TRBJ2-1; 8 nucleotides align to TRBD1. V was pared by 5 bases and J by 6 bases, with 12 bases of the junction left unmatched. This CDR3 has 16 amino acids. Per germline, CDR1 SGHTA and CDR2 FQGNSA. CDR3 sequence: CASSPRQGALGNEQFF. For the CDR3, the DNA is TGTGCCAGCAGCCCACGGCAGGGGGCGCTTGGCAATGAGCAGTTCTTC.

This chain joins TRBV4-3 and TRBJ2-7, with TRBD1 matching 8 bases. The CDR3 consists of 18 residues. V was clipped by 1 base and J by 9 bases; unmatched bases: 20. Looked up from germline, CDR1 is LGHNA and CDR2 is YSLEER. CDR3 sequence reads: CASSQGARGQGAGIVQYF. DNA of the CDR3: TGCGCCAGCAGCCAAGGGGCCCGTGGGCAGGGGGCTGGGATTGTGCAGTACTTC.

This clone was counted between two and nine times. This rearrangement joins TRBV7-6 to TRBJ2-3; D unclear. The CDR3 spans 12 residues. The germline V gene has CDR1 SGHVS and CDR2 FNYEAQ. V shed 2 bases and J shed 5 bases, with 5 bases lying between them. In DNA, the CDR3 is TGTGCCAGCAGCTTACCCCAAGATACGCAGTATTTT. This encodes CASSLPQDTQYF.

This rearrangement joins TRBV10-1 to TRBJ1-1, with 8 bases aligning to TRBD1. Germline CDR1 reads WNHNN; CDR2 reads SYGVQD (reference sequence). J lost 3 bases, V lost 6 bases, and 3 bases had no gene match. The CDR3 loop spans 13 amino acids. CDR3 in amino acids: CASSRGPDTEAFF. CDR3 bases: TGCGCCAGCAGCAGGGGGCCGGACACTGAAGCTTTCTTT.

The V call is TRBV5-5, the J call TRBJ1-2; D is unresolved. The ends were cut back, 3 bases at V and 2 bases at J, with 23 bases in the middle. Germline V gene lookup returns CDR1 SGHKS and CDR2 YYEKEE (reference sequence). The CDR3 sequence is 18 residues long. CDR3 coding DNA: TGTGCCAGCAGCTACCCCATCCAGTGGACGGATAAAAACTATGGCTACACCTTC. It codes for CASSYPIQWTDKNYGYTF.